This T cell receptor beta chain was identified in a study of T cells in localized non-small cell lung cancer. General study findings and limits: The tumor had only one region sequenced, so heterogeneity remains possible. Adjacent lung was found to contain a median approximately 60 of the top 100 tumor clones. Longer overall survival accompanied higher blood T cell density. Clonality peaked in uninvolved adjacent lung rather than tumor.

TCRdb keeps only in-frame clones here, not all; method: immunoSEQ multiplex PCR. This table holds about 52,000 clones, about 87% found once. Concerning this clone: Its specificity is unknown.

CDR1 is MGHRA and CDR2 is YSYEKL in the germline V gene. The CDR3 sequence is 17 residues long. Losses at the gene ends were 2 bases for V and 0 bases for J; bases not matched to a gene: 2. The chain uses TRBV4-1 and TRBJ2-5; 14 bases match TRBD2. This TCR was sampled from a female donor with stage II lung adenocarcinoma. The sequenced sample was PBMCs, obtained before any cancer treatment. CDR3 coding DNA: TGCGCCAGCAGCCAACAGACTAGCGGGGGGGACCAAGAGACCCAGTACTTC. Translation: CASSQQTSGGDQETQYF.